This paragraph reports one T cell receptor (beta chain). Its antigen is unidentified. The V gene's germline CDR1 is SGHTA and CDR2 FQGNSA. With 5 bases removed from V and 2 bases from J, the gap between germline ends came to 19 bases. The CDR3 length is 16 residues. PCR involved 60 Vbeta and 13 Jbeta primers. Sequencing used immunoSEQ multiplex PCR; TCRdb keeps in-frame clones, though not all of them. The sample includes some 170,000 clones, approximately 88% of them seen just once. The data stem from a study of cytomegalovirus exposure and HLA in healthy donors. Study-level points and caveats: Most TCRs appeared rarely, but some public TCRs recurred in many donors. In vitro confirmation showed a few CMV-associated chains to be CMV antigen specific. According to reports, the classifier identified cytomegalovirus status with high specificity and sensitivity.

The chain is built from TRBV7-2 and TRBJ2-7, with D possibly matching TRBD2 (6 bases). Sequencing was performed on PBMCs. The receptor was derived from a woman aged 25-40 years in good health and CMV-seronegative. The CDR3, as DNA: TGTGCCAGCAGCCTAAGCGGTAGCCCGGGGGCCTACGAGCAGTACTTC. Encoded protein: CASSLSGSPGAYEQYF. The full variable domain, completed using reference TRBV7-2 and TRBJ2-7, is GAGVSQSPSNKVTEKGKDVELRCDPISGHTALYWYRQSLGQGLEFLIYFQGNSAPDKSGLPSDRFSAERTGGSVSTLTIQRTQQEDSAVYLCASSLSGSPGAYEQYFGPGTRLTVT.